This T cell receptor beta chain was sequenced for a study of shared clonotypes between healthy human individuals. Whole-study context: Each donor's CD8 memory used one plate, CD8 naive two, each CD4 subset three.

Details on this clone: The target antigen is unknown.

Evenly divided among several immunoSEQ plates was the genomic DNA of each subset. Measured with immunoSEQ multiplex PCR; TCRdb has only the in-frame clones, and not every one. The data show fewer than 850,000 clones, 96% seen once. Naive CD8 cells lacked CD45RO and underwent positive selection for CCR7, leaving out terminally differentiated effector memory CD45RA+ cells. Donors, healthy HIV-negative adults, lacked recent acute infections or vaccinations. CDR3 length: 14 residues. Germline CDR1 MDHEN, CDR2 SYDVKM. The V end lost 3 bases, the J end lost 2 bases, and 9 bases lay between the germline ends. Study outcomes and limitations: Rarefaction curves obtained for sorted subsets showed sequencing incomplete despite large depth.

This TCR was sampled from a young man in good health. Sequenced input: naive CD8+ T cells sorted from blood. The chain has TRBV28 and TRBJ2-3; the D is unclear. The CDR3 spells CASSFSGDTDTQYF. The CDR3 DNA reads TGTGCCAGCAGTTTCAGTGGCGACACAGATACGCAGTATTTT.